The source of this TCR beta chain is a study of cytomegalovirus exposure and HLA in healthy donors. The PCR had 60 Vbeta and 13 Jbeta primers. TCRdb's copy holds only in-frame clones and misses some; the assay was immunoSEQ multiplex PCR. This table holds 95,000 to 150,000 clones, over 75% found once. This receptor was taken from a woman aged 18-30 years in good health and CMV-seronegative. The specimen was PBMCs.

In DNA form, the CDR3 reads TGTGCCAGCAGCCCACTAGGACGCAATGAGCAGTTCTTC. Amino acid sequence: CASSPLGRNEQFF. The V and J genes are TRBV16 and TRBJ2-1; a weak D match, TRBD2 (5 bases). Germline values: CDR1 KGHSY, CDR2 FQNENV. The CDR3 totals 13 residues. With 4 bases removed from V and 6 bases from J, the gap between germline ends came to 10 bases.